This T cell receptor (beta chain) was sequenced for a study of blood T cell repertoires in COVID-19 (dated by TCRdb to about 2020). Notes on the research overall: Samples covering the acute and convalescent phases of COVID-19 were provided by collaborators in the United States, Italy and Spain. A de-identified subject ID, COVID-19 status, age in years and sex were almost always included in the sample metadata. A freely available public database, intended as a resource for researchers studying the immune response to SARS-CoV-2, is where the repertoires were released. Subjects who had been exposed to COVID-19, were actively infected with it, or had recovered from it provided the deeply sampled blood TCRbeta repertoires that made up the dataset. HLA class I and class II types, where available, came from metadata supplied by the sample provider rather than from assay-based typing. The samples were drawn from two sources: the first 160 participants of the ongoing ImmuneRACE study, and 1,000 to 1,500 subjects contributed by 6 global collaborators. The material from the prospective study consisted of cDNA or gDNA derived from T cells, B-cell-depleted T cells, or PBMCs. Beyond this particular receptor, the publication reports: The quantity of clinical and demographic metadata differed by source and by participant and was supplied without curation.

TCRbeta CDR3 regions were amplified from genomic DNA by means of the immunoSEQ Assay, a bias-controlled multiplex PCR. Per the source publication's procedure: Within the assay, amplification of reference gene primers was used to estimate how many nucleated cells each sample contained. To quantify the absolute abundance of each unique TCRbeta CDR3 rearrangement, sequence reads were collapsed and filtered. For each sample, productive Simpson clonality was calculated as the square root of Simpson's diversity index over productive rearrangements. Not all clones reach the TCRdb copy of this immuneACCESS table, which keeps in-frame sequences only. Checked studies attribute under half of the gap to unresolved V genes and leave the rest unexplained. V, J and clone size derive from that table, while D and trimming were established from the DNA sequence. This sample comprises 150,000 to 160,000 clones, around 79% of them detected only once. The leading ten clones occupy around 1.7% of the sample.

The collaborating institutions used their own protocols to collect whole blood in K2EDTA tubes. For TCRbeta analysis, collaborators shipped samples as frozen whole blood, isolated PBMCs, or DNA extracted from either of those sample types. A note on this clone: No cognate antigen has been identified for it. Qualities for individual bases were not recorded, and no much larger clone is one base off.

Based on the germline V gene, the CDR1 and CDR2 sequences are MNHNS and SASEGT. Cut back by 1 base and 3 bases, the V and J ends lie 15 bases apart. There are 16 amino acids in the CDR3, from cysteine to phenylalanine inclusive. The read is trimmed to its CDR3 DNA, 48 bases read in frame from base 1. This clonotype was obtained from an elderly man with acute or convalescent COVID-19. Sequenced input: peripheral blood. The chain is encoded by TRBV6-1 joined to TRBJ1-2; the D gene identity is not certain. Here is the DNA: TGTGCCAGCAGTGAAGAAGAGGGAGGGTCTGACTATGGCTACACCTTC. The encoded protein is CASSEEEGGSDYGYTF.